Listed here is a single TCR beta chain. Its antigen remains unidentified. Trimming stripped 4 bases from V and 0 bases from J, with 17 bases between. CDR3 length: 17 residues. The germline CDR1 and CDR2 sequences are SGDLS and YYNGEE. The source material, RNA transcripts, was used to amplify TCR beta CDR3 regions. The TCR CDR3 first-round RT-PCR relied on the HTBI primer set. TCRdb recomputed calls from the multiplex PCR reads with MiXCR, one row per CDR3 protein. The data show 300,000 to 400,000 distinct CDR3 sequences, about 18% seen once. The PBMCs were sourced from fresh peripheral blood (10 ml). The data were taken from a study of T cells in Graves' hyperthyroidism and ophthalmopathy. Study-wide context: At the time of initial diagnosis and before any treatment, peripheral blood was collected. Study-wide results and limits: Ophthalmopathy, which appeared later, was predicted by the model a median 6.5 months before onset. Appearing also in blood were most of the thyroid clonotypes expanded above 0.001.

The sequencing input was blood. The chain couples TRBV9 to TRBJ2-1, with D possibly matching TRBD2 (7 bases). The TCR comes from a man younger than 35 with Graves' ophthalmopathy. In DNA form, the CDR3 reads TGTGCCAGCAGCCCAGACCCGGGGGGCCCCTCCTACAATGAGCAGTTCTTC. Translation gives CASSPDPGGPSYNEQFF.